This T cell receptor (beta chain) comes out of a study of cytomegalovirus exposure and HLA in healthy donors. The PCR was carried out with 60 Vbeta primers and 13 Jbeta primers. TCRdb's table, derived via immunoSEQ multiplex PCR, lists solely in-frame clones and lacks some. The sample shows around 120,000 clones, roughly two thirds of them seen only once. Findings and limits, study-wide: The HLA-A and HLA-B alleles of most subjects were reportedly predicted accurately from TCR beta sequences. A later analysis appeared to link common viral pathogens to several of the most significant clusters. Other equally common chains were less clonally expanded than HLA-associated TCR beta chains, a later analysis showed.

A word on this clone: Its specificity is unknown.

Germline loops: CDR1 SGHTA, CDR2 FQGTGA. The CDR3 has 14 amino acids. V was shortened by 5 bases and J by 5 bases, with 14 bases between the two germline ends. J is TRBJ2-3 and V is TRBV7-3; perhaps TRBD2 as D (6 bases). The clonotype originates from a man aged 25-45 years in good health and CMV-seropositive. Sample: PBMCs. CDR3 in amino acids: CASSLGTGQDTQYF. CDR3 DNA sequence: TGTGCCAGCAGCCTAGGGACTGGGCAAGATACGCAGTATTTT.